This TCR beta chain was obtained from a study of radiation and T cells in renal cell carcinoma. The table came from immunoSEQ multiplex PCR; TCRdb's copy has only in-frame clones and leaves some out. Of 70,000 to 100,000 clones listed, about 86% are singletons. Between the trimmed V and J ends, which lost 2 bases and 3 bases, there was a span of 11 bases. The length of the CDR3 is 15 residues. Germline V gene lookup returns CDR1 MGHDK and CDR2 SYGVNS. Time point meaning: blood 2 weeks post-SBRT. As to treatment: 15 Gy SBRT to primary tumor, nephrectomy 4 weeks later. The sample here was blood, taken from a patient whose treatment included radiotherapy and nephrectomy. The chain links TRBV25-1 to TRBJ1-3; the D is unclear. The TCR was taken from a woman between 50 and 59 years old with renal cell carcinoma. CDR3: CASSESGFFGNTIYF. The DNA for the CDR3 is TGTGCCAGCAGTGAAAGTGGGTTCTTTGGAAACACCATATATTTT. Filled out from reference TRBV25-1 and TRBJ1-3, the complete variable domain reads EADIYQTPRYLVIGTGKKITLECSQTMGHDKMYWYQQDPGMELHLIHYSYGVNSTEKGDLSSESTVSRIRTEHFPLTLESARPSHTSQYLCASSESGFFGNTIYFGEGSWLTVV.